Each of the 32 T cell receptor beta chains below was sequenced from the same sample in a study of blood T cell repertoires in COVID-19. Method: immunoSEQ multiplex PCR; TCRdb's copy keeps in-frame clones and lacks some. The repertoire holds 270,000 or so clones, with approximately 88% as singletons. Input material: peripheral blood. These receptors were obtained from a human donor with COVID-19, enrolled during active disease. The donor label of this sample is uncertain.

The chain couples TRBV6-6 to TRBJ2-3; 8 bases map to TRBD2. V trimming: 0 bases; J trimming: 6 bases; junction bases outside the gene matches: 5. Germline V lookup: CDR1 MNHNY, CDR2 SVGAGI (reference sequence). This CDR3 contains 15 residues. The CDR3 region has the DNA TGTGCCAGCAGTTACTCTCCGGGAGGGCCGGATACGCAGTATTTT. It encodes CASSYSPGGPDTQYF.

This sequence joins TRBV5-4 and TRBJ2-5; 7 bases map to TRBD2. V shed 0 bases, J shed 5 bases, and the junction held 1 base outside the gene matches. The CDR3 covers 13 residues. Germline V gene data show CDR1 as SGHNT and CDR2 as YYREEE (reference sequence). The CDR3 DNA follows: TGTGCCAGCAGCTTGGACGGGGGGGAGACCCAGTACTTC. It specifies CASSLDGGETQYF.

J is TRBJ1-5 and V is TRBV7-3; D perhaps matches TRBD1 (5 bases). Germline V CDR1 and CDR2: SGHTA, FQGTGA. V gave up 3 bases and J gave up 7 bases, with 10 bases separating them. The CDR3 is 13 residues long. CDR3 region: CASSLTVQQPQHF. In DNA, the CDR3 is TGTGCCAGCAGCTTGACAGTTCAGCAGCCCCAGCATTTT. Variable domain in full (rest from reference TRBV7-3 and TRBJ1-5): GAGVSQTPSNKVTEKGKYVELRCDPISGHTALYWYRQSLGQGPEFLIYFQGTGAADDSGLPNDRFFAVRPEGSVSTLKIQRTERGDSAVYLCASSLTVQQPQHFGDGTRLSIL.

This clone was seen a few times. V and J are TRBV27 and TRBJ1-5; D is possibly TRBD1 (6 bases). CDR1 and CDR2 (germline): MNHEY, SMNVEV (reference sequence). Between the trimmed V and J ends, which lost 4 bases and 0 bases, there was a span of 13 bases. This CDR3 spans 16 amino acids. The CDR3 protein is CASSSWTVNSNQPQHF. The CDR3 DNA is TGTGCCAGCAGTTCATGGACAGTTAATAGCAATCAGCCCCAGCATTTT.

The chain is built from TRBV15 and TRBJ2-5; tentatively, D is TRBD2 (5 bases). The CDR3 spans 15 residues. The germline gives CDR1 LNHNV, CDR2 YYDKDF (reference sequence). Trimming took off 0 bases at V and 5 bases at J, with 13 bases between the two ends. Here the CDR3 reads CATSRDFGEVETQYF. In DNA form, the CDR3 reads TGTGCCACCAGCAGAGATTTCGGGGAAGTGGAGACCCAGTACTTC. Together with reference TRBV15 and TRBJ2-5, the CDR3 gives the full variable domain: DAMVIQNPRYQVTQFGKPVTLSCSQTLNHNVMYWYQQKSSQAPKLLFHYYDKDFNNEADTPDNFQSRRPNTSFCFLDIRSPGLGDTAMYLCATSRDFGEVETQYFGPGTRLLVL.

The gene calls are TRBV18 and TRBJ1-1, with 7 bases lining up with TRBD1. V was pared by 2 bases and J by 11 bases, with 5 bases of the junction left unmatched. The CDR3 runs 12 residues. From germline, CDR1 is KGHSH and CDR2 LQKENI. The CDR3 nucleotides are TGTGCCAGCTCACCAATAACAGGGGATGCTTTCTTT. Translating gives CASSPITGDAFF. The variable domain in full, completed from reference TRBV18 and TRBJ1-1, reads NAGVMQNPRHLVRRRGQEARLRCSPMKGHSHVYWYRQLPEEGLKFMVYLQKENIIDESGMPKERFSAEFPKEGPSILRIQQVVRGDSAAYFCASSPITGDAFFGQGTRLTVV.

This clone has only a few counts. This chain joins TRBV6-2 or TRBV6-3 and TRBJ1-5; TRBD1 might be the D (5 bases). Germline loops: CDR1 MNHEY, CDR2 SVGEGT. The V gene lost 4 bases and the J gene lost 6 bases, with 10 bases spanning the gap. The CDR3 is 13 residues long. CDR3 coding DNA: TGTGCCAGCAGTTTGGACAACGGTCAGCCCCAGCATTTT. Translation: CASSLDNGQPQHF.

The V gene is TRBV4-1, the J gene TRBJ1-3; D might be TRBD1 (6 bases). V lost 2 bases and J lost 0, with 8 bases in between. The CDR3 has 15 residues. The V gene's germline CDR1 is MGHRA and CDR2 YSYEKL. The CDR3: CASSQPRGSGNTIYF. For the CDR3, the DNA is TGCGCCAGCAGCCAACCCAGGGGCTCTGGAAACACCATATATTTT.

V gene TRBV6-5 combines with J gene TRBJ2-1, with a tentative D call TRBD1 (6 bases). The ends were cut back, 7 bases at V and 2 bases at J, with 15 bases in the middle. The germline V gene has CDR1 MNHEY and CDR2 SVGAGI. The CDR3 totals 15 residues. CDR3 nucleotides: TGTGCCAGCACTGTACGACAGGTTACCTACAATGAGCAGTTCTTC. Translating gives CASTVRQVTYNEQFF.

This rearrangement joins TRBV24-1 to TRBJ2-3, with a tentative D call TRBD1 (6 bases). Germline V gene lookup returns CDR1 KGHDR and CDR2 SFDVKD. The CDR3 is 16 amino acids. V was pared by 1 base and J by 2 bases, with 12 bases between. The CDR3 reads CATSDFTRGYTDTQYF. The CDR3 nucleotides read TGTGCCACCAGTGATTTTACCAGGGGTTACACAGATACGCAGTATTTT.

The rearrangement uses TRBV15 and TRBJ2-7, with 10 bases that match TRBD1. The CDR3 loop spans 13 amino acids. Germline V gene lookup returns CDR1 LNHNV and CDR2 YYDKDF (reference sequence). Trimming cost V 6 bases and J 5 bases; bases outside gene matches: 4. The CDR3 nucleotides read TGTGCCACCAGAGTGACAGGGGGCGACGAGCAGTACTTC. Residues: CATRVTGGDEQYF.

The chain has TRBV19 and TRBJ1-4; D might be TRBD1 (5 bases). The CDR3 is made up of 15 amino acids. From germline, CDR1 is LNHDA and CDR2 SQIVND (reference sequence). Between the trimmed V and J ends, which lost 6 bases and 7 bases, there was a span of 18 bases. The DNA of the CDR3 is TGTGCCAGTAGAGGACGGGAGGACACGCTTGAAAAACTGTTTTTT. Encoded protein: CASRGREDTLEKLFF.

The chain employs TRBV19 and TRBJ2-3, with a tentative D call TRBD2 (5 bases). Germline V gene sequence: CDR1 LNHDA, CDR2 SQIVND (reference sequence). This CDR3 comprises 15 residues. V was trimmed by 5 bases and J by 0 bases, leaving 12 bases between them. The CDR3 protein is CASSSGGGSTDTQYF. In DNA form, the CDR3 reads TGTGCCAGTAGTTCCGGCGGCGGGAGCACAGATACGCAGTATTTT.

The chain uses TRBV6-1 and TRBJ2-5; TRBD2 matches 14 bases. The J segment lost 4 bases and the V segment lost 4 bases, leaving 11 bases of the junction unmatched. The CDR3 runs 18 residues. Germline-derived CDR1 and CDR2 are MNHNS and SASEGT. This CDR3 reads CASSGGGLAGAVGETQYF. CDR3 nucleotide sequence: TGTGCCAGCAGTGGGGGGGGACTAGCGGGAGCTGTTGGAGAGACCCAGTACTTC.

The J gene is TRBJ2-7, the V gene TRBV28, with 7 bases lining up with TRBD1. The CDR3 runs 14 residues. CDR1 and CDR2 from the germline V gene are MDHEN and SYDVKM. The V gene end was trimmed by 6 bases and the J gene end by 6 bases; junction bases not matched to a gene: 11. CDR3 loop: CASRKTGSQPEQYF. In DNA, the CDR3 is TGTGCCAGCAGGAAGACAGGGTCTCAGCCCGAGCAGTACTTC.

The V gene is TRBV3-1 (or the pseudogene TRBV3-2), the J gene TRBJ1-1; D not resolved. The CDR3 is made up of 14 amino acids. Germline CDR1 and CDR2: LGHDT and YNNKEL (reference sequence). The V and J ends lost 3 bases and 8 bases respectively, with 16 bases between them. CDR3: CASSHQEGTAEAFF. The CDR3 nucleotides read TGTGCCAGCAGCCATCAGGAGGGTACAGCCGAAGCTTTCTTT.

The chain employs TRBV5-5 and TRBJ1-1, with D possibly TRBD1 on 5 matching bases. This CDR3 comprises 14 residues. The germline V and J ends were trimmed by 4 bases and 5 bases, with 15 bases remaining between them. From germline, CDR1 is SGHKS and CDR2 YYEKEE (reference sequence). The CDR3 is CASSGVGGRTEAFF. CDR3 nucleotide sequence: TGTGCCAGCAGCGGGGTCGGGGGGAGAACTGAAGCTTTCTTT.

This rearrangement joins TRBV11-2 to TRBJ1-5, with D perhaps matching TRBD1 (5 bases). The germline gives CDR1 SGHAT, CDR2 FQNNGV. This CDR3 region has 14 residues. V lost 5 bases and J lost 1, with 9 bases in between. The CDR3 loop is CASSADRSNQPQHF. CDR3 nucleotide sequence: TGTGCCAGCAGCGCCGACAGAAGCAATCAGCCCCAGCATTTT.

This clone was seen only a few times. The chain carries TRBV3-1 (or the pseudogene TRBV3-2) and TRBJ2-7, with D uncertain. Germline V gene data show CDR1 as LGHDT and CDR2 as YNNKEL (reference sequence). Trimming shortened V by 0 bases and J by 3 bases, and 9 bases separated the two germline ends. CDR3 length: 14 amino acids. The CDR3 DNA follows: TGTGCCAGCAGCCAAGAAGCAGGCCACTACGAGCAGTACTTC. Translated, it gives CASSQEAGHYEQYF.

The rearrangement links TRBV19 to TRBJ1-1, with a tentative D call TRBD1 (5 bases). Germline V gives CDR1 LNHDA, CDR2 SQIVND (reference sequence). Deletions cut 5 bases from V and 2 bases from J, with 21 bases between. The CDR3 contains 17 residues. Written as DNA, the CDR3 is TGTGCCAGTAGTCAATATGTTTTAGGGGCAGTAAACACTGAAGCTTTCTTT. Its translation: CASSQYVLGAVNTEAFF.

V and J are TRBV6-5 and TRBJ2-7; 10 bases are shared with TRBD2. The CDR3 consists of 15 residues. The V gene end was trimmed by 6 bases and the J gene end by 1 base; junction bases not matched to a gene: 6. Germline-derived CDR1 and CDR2 are MNHEY and SVGAGI. The CDR3 is CASSQGLASSYEQYF. DNA for the CDR3: TGTGCCAGCAGCCAGGGACTAGCGAGTTCCTACGAGCAGTACTTC.

V and J are TRBV6-5 and TRBJ2-5, with D possibly being TRBD2 (6 bases). This CDR3 has 14 amino acids. Germline V CDR1 and CDR2: MNHEY, SVGAGI. V lost 0 bases to trimming and J lost 4 bases, with 9 bases between them. CDR3 region: CASSYSRGGETQYF. The DNA of the CDR3 is TGTGCCAGCAGTTACTCGCGGGGAGGAGAGACCCAGTACTTC.

The V and J genes are TRBV4-1 and TRBJ2-3; 9 bases fit TRBD2. J lost 3 bases, V lost 9 bases, and 7 bases had no gene match. Germline V gene sequence: CDR1 MGHRA, CDR2 YSYEKL. This CDR3 spans 14 amino acids. The CDR3 DNA sequence: TGCGCCAGTAAGCGGCTAGCGGGAACAGATACGCAGTATTTT. This gives the protein CASKRLAGTDTQYF.

CDR3 in DNA: TGTGCCAGCAGCGTAGGGGCGGGAGAGTACGAGCAGTACTTC. Residues: CASSVGAGEYEQYF. The chain combines TRBV9 with TRBJ2-7; 7 nucleotides match TRBD2. The CDR3 is 14 amino acids. Losses at the gene ends were 0 bases for V and 4 bases for J; bases not matched to a gene: 4. Germline-derived CDR1 and CDR2 are SGDLS and YYNGEE.

CDR3 in DNA: TGCGCCAGCAGCTCGACTAGCGGGGGCACAGATACGCAGTATTTT. The encoded protein is CASSSTSGGTDTQYF. The chain couples TRBV5-1 to TRBJ2-3, with 11 positions matching TRBD2. V shed 3 bases, J shed 1 base, and the junction held 1 base outside the gene matches. The CDR3 is made up of 15 amino acids. Germline V gene lookup returns CDR1 SGHRS and CDR2 YFSETQ.

J is TRBJ2-5 and V is TRBV28; tentative D call: TRBD1 (5 bases). CDR1 is MDHEN, CDR2 SYDVKM, per germline. The V and J ends lost 3 bases and 5 bases respectively, with 16 bases between them. The CDR3 length is 15 residues. The CDR3 DNA is TGTGCCAGCAGTTTCACCAGGGTTTGGTCGGAGACCCAGTACTTC. Residues: CASSFTRVWSETQYF.

In its sample, this clone was seen many times. This chain connects TRBV27 to TRBJ2-2; D not resolved. The ends were cut back, 3 bases at V and 4 bases at J, with 6 bases in the middle. In germline, CDR1 is MNHEY, CDR2 SMNVEV (reference sequence). This CDR3 is built from 13 residues. In DNA form, the CDR3 reads TGTGCCAGCAGTTTTACGGGCACCGGGGAGCTGTTTTTT. It specifies CASSFTGTGELFF.

The chain employs TRBV7-3 and TRBJ2-1, with 8 bases matching TRBD2. Germline CDR1 and CDR2: SGHTA and FQGTGA. The CDR3 length is 17 residues. V gave up 0 bases and J gave up 2 bases; unmatched junction bases: 6. The CDR3 region has the DNA TGTGCCAGCAGCTTAACCGACCTAGCGGGCACCTACAATGAGCAGTTCTTC. This encodes CASSLTDLAGTYNEQFF.

CDR3 bases: TGTGCCAGCAGCCCTAGCGGGAGCTCCTACAATGAGCAGTTCTTC. The encoded protein is CASSPSGSSYNEQFF. This chain uses TRBV5-4 with TRBJ2-1, with 10 bases matching TRBD2. The CDR3 length is 15 residues. V dropped 4 bases and J dropped 0; count of bases not matched to a gene: 1. In germline, CDR1 is SGHNT, CDR2 YYREEE (reference sequence).

V gene TRBV10-3 combines with J gene TRBJ2-2; the match to TRBD1 covers 9 bases. V shed 3 bases, J shed 7 bases, and the junction held 6 bases outside the gene matches. Germline loops: CDR1 ENHRY, CDR2 SYGVKD. This CDR3 has 15 residues. The CDR3 nucleotides read TGTGCCATCAGTGACCACAGGGGGCAGGACGGGGAGCTGTTTTTT. Amino acid sequence: CAISDHRGQDGELFF.

The sample holds a few counts of this clone. This chain connects TRBV11-2 to TRBJ2-1; 7 bases are shared with TRBD2. V lost 5 bases and J lost 0; bases outside the gene matches: 4. The CDR3 is 15 residues long. CDR1 and CDR2 from the germline V gene are SGHAT and FQNNGV. The CDR3: CASSPQRDSYNEQFF. CDR3 nucleotides: TGTGCCAGCAGCCCCCAGCGGGACTCCTACAATGAGCAGTTCTTC.

V and J are TRBV5-1 and TRBJ2-1; maybe TRBD2 (5 bases). CDR1 is SGHRS, CDR2 YFSETQ, per germline. The V gene lost 0 bases and the J gene lost 8 bases, with 12 bases spanning the gap. CDR3 length: 14 residues. CDR3 in DNA: TGCGCCAGCAGCTTGGATCCGGGATCCCATGAGCAGTTCTTC. Encoded protein: CASSLDPGSHEQFF.